The 17 T cell receptor beta chains below all came from one sample that was sequenced in a study of cytomegalovirus exposure and HLA in healthy donors. PCR amplification relied on 60 Vbeta primers (plus 13 Jbeta primers). Repertoires were generated with immunoSEQ multiplex PCR, while TCRdb's copy carries only in-frame clones and drops some. The data contain 85,000 to 100,000 clones, about 78% of them seen just once; the ten biggest clones take up 4.1%. Sequenced material: PBMCs. Every receptor here comes from a woman aged 40-49 years in good health and CMV-seropositive.

The chain joins TRBV28 to TRBJ1-1; D gene ambiguous. The CDR3 length is 12 residues. V was pared by 3 bases and J by 4 bases, with 6 bases between. Germline V gene sequence: CDR1 MDHEN, CDR2 SYDVKM. CDR3 bases: TGTGCCAGCAGTTTGAGTCGCACTGAAGCTTTCTTT. Protein: CASSLSRTEAFF.

The CDR3, as DNA: TGCGCCAGCAGCTCCAGTGGCGGGAGTGAGGATGAGCAGTTCTTC. It codes for CASSSSGGSEDEQFF. The chain is built from TRBV5-1 and TRBJ2-1; 7 bases match TRBD2. Germline CDR1 SGHRS, CDR2 YFSETQ. The CDR3 is made up of 15 amino acids. J gave up 8 bases and V 3 bases, and 11 bases lay outside the gene matches.

The genes are TRBV10-3 and TRBJ2-1; the D gene is possibly TRBD2 (6 bases). The length of the CDR3 is 16 residues. Germline lookup yields CDR1 ENHRY and CDR2 SYGVKD. V was pared by 2 bases and J by 7 bases, with 18 bases between. CDR3 sequence (DNA): TGTGCCATCAGTGAGAGGGTGACGGAGGGCTGGAATGAGCAGTTCTTC. Its translation: CAISERVTEGWNEQFF.

The CDR3 nucleotides read TGTGCCAGCAGCTTAGGGGCGGGAGTGGGATTGGGGGAGCAGTTCTTC. Amino acids: CASSLGAGVGLGEQFF. The chain employs TRBV11-2 and TRBJ2-1; 7 bases match TRBD2. V gave up 1 base and J gave up 10 bases; unmatched junction bases: 13. The CDR3 is made up of 16 amino acids. Germline CDR1 is SGHAT and CDR2 is FQNNGV.

The chain couples TRBV6-1 to TRBJ2-7; TRBD1 matches 7 bases. The CDR3 extends over 15 amino acids. The trim removed 2 bases at V and 6 bases at J, leaving 10 bases unmatched. Germline assignment: CDR1 MNHNS and CDR2 SASEGT. The CDR3 is CASSESETGRCEQYF. For the CDR3, the DNA is TGTGCCAGCAGTGAATCGGAGACAGGGCGGTGCGAGCAGTACTTC.

V is TRBV4-1 and J is TRBJ2-5; TRBD1 aligns across 9 bases. The germline gives CDR1 MGHRA, CDR2 YSYEKL. CDR3 length: 17 amino acids. V lost 4 bases to trimming and J lost 2 bases; unmatched junction nucleotides: 11. The CDR3 sequence: CASSLRSRDRVQETQYF. CDR3 in DNA: TGCGCCAGCAGCCTCAGGTCCCGGGACAGGGTTCAAGAGACCCAGTACTTC.

This sequence joins TRBV5-8 and TRBJ2-7, with 7 bases lining up with TRBD1. The CDR3 covers 15 residues. V shed 2 bases and J 2 bases; nucleotides not matched to a gene: 7. Looked up from germline, CDR1 is SGHTS and CDR2 is YDEGEE. The CDR3 spells CASSLGGRPTYEQYF. CDR3 DNA sequence: TGTGCCAGCAGCTTAGGGGGCCGTCCCACCTACGAGCAGTACTTC.

This chain connects TRBV18 to TRBJ1-4, with D tentatively TRBD1 (6 bases). Trimming shortened V by 3 bases and J by 10 bases, and 24 bases separated the two germline ends. CDR1 KGHSH and CDR2 LQKENI come from the germline V gene. This CDR3 region has 17 residues. The CDR3 nucleotides read TGTGCCAGCTCACCTATACCAACAGGGCCTACAAGCGGAAAACTGTTTTTT. It is translated as CASSPIPTGPTSGKLFF.

The rearrangement links TRBV5-1 to TRBJ2-7, with 9 bases lining up with TRBD2. Germline V gene data show CDR1 as SGHRS and CDR2 as YFSETQ. The length of the CDR3 is 13 residues. V lost 5 bases to trimming and J lost 3 bases; unmatched junction nucleotides: 3. The CDR3 DNA reads TGCGCCAGCAGAGGCGGGAGGGACTACGAGCAGTACTTC. Its translation: CASRGGRDYEQYF.

J is TRBJ2-2 and V is TRBV6-6, with 7 positions matching TRBD2. CDR1 is MNHNY and CDR2 is SVGAGI in the germline V gene (reference sequence). Germline trimming cut 0 bases from V and 3 bases from J; bases unmatched to any gene: 1. The CDR3 spans 15 residues. The CDR3 DNA reads as TGTGCCAGCAGTTACTCCGGGGGGTACACCGGGGAGCTGTTTTTT. This sequence encodes CASSYSGGYTGELFF.

The rearrangement links TRBV11-1 to TRBJ2-2; 9 bases line up with TRBD1. Per the germline V gene, CDR1 is SGHAT and CDR2 is FQDESV (reference sequence). The CDR3 has 16 residues. Unmatched junction bases numbered 4, after V lost 3 bases and J lost 2 bases. The CDR3 nucleotides are TGTGCCAGCAGCTTGGGGACAGGGTTCAACACCGGGGAGCTGTTTTTT. It codes for CASSLGTGFNTGELFF.

The chain is built from TRBV13 and TRBJ2-3; TRBD1 aligns across 8 bases. The CDR3 sequence is 16 residues long. Germline V gene data show CDR1 as PRHDT and CDR2 as FYEKMQ (reference sequence). Trimming at V came to 4 bases and at J to 3 bases, leaving 9 bases not matched to a gene. The CDR3 sequence is CASSSFKGTGTDTQYF. The CDR3 nucleotides are TGTGCCAGCAGCTCTTTCAAAGGGACAGGTACAGATACGCAGTATTTT. The variable domain in full, with the rest retrieved from reference TRBV13 and TRBJ2-3, is AAGVIQSPRHLIKEKRETATLKCYPIPRHDTVYWYQQGPGQDPQFLISFYEKMQSDKGSIPDRFSAQQFSDYHSELNMSSLELGDSALYFCASSSFKGTGTDTQYFGPGTRLTVL.

CDR3 amino acids: CASKGSNYGYTF. DNA of the CDR3: TGTGCCAGCAAGGGGTCAAACTATGGCTACACCTTC. The chain joins TRBV2 to TRBJ1-2, with D possibly matching TRBD1 (5 bases). CDR1 and CDR2 from the germline V gene are SNHLY and FYNNEI. V was clipped by 7 bases and J by 2 bases, with 8 bases between them. This CDR3 has 12 residues.

This clone was observed a few times. V and J are TRBV5-1 and TRBJ2-1, with TRBD1 as a possible D gene (6 bases). The germline CDR1 and CDR2 sequences are SGHRS and YFSETQ. The CDR3 totals 14 residues. The V end lost 3 bases, the J end lost 1 base, and 8 bases lay between the germline ends. The CDR3 nucleotides read TGCGCCAGCAGCTCAGGGGATTCCTACAATGAGCAGTTCTTC. Residues: CASSSGDSYNEQFF.

This clone was seen many times. The chain employs TRBV19 and TRBJ1-1; the D gene is possibly TRBD1 (5 bases). Deletions cut 10 bases from V and 3 bases from J, with 15 bases between. Germline V lookup: CDR1 LNHDA, CDR2 SQIVND (reference sequence). This CDR3 spans 13 amino acids. In DNA form, the CDR3 reads TGTGCCACGGACAAAACGGGGGACACTGAAGCTTTCTTT. This codes for CATDKTGDTEAFF.

This clone was picked up one time. This sequence joins TRBV5-1 and TRBJ2-5; 13 nucleotides line up with TRBD2. V gave up 5 bases and J gave up 2 bases; unmatched junction bases: 6. CDR1 is SGHRS, CDR2 YFSETQ, per germline. This CDR3 comprises 16 residues. The CDR3 DNA follows: TGCGCCAGCAGGGCCGGGACTAGCGGGGAACAAGAGACCCAGTACTTC. The encoded protein is CASRAGTSGEQETQYF.

CDR3 loop: CASQIQGQGALYGYTF. The CDR3 DNA reads as TGTGCCAGCCAAATCCAGGGACAGGGGGCTCTCTATGGCTACACCTTC. This sequence joins TRBV6-6 and TRBJ1-2, with 12 bases lining up with TRBD1. The CDR3 is 16 amino acids. Germline CDR1 is MNHNY and CDR2 is SVGAGI (reference sequence). V trimming: 8 bases; J trimming: 4 bases; junction bases outside the gene matches: 11.